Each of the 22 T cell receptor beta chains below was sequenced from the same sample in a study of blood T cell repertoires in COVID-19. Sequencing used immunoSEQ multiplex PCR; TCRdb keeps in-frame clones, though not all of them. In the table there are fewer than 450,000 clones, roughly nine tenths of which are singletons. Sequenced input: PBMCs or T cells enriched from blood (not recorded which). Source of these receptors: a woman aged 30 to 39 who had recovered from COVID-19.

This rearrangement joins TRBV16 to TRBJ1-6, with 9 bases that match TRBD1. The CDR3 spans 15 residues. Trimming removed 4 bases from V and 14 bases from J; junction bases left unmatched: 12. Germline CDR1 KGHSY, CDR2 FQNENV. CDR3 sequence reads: CASSPRDRVPPALHF. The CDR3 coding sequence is TGTGCCAGCAGCCCACGGGACAGGGTACCTCCGGCCCTCCACTTT.

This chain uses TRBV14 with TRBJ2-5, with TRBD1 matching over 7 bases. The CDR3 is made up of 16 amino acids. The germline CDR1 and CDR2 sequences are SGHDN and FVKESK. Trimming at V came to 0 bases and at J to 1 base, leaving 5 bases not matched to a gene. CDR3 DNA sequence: TGTGCCAGCAGCCAAGATTTGTGGGACAGCCAAGAGACCCAGTACTTC. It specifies CASSQDLWDSQETQYF.

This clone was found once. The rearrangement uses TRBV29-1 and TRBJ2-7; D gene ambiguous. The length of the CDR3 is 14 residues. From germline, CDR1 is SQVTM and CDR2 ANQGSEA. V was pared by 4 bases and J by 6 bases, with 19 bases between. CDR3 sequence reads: CSVVSLSADSEQYF. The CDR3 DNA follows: TGCAGCGTTGTCTCCTTGTCAGCTGACTCCGAGCAGTACTTC.

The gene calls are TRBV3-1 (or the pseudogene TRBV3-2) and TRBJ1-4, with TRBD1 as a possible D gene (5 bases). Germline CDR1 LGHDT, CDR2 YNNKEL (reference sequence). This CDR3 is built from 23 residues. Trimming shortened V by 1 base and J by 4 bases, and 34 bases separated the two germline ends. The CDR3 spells CASSQVFGGAGPKTKGGNEKLFF. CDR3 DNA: TGTGCCAGCAGCCAAGTATTCGGGGGAGCAGGTCCCAAAACTAAGGGTGGTAATGAAAAACTGTTTTTT.

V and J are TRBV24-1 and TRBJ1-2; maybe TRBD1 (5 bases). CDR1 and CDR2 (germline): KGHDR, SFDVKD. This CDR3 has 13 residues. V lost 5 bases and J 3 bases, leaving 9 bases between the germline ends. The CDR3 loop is CATSGDRDYGYTF. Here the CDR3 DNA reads TGTGCCACCAGTGGCGACAGAGACTATGGCTACACCTTC.

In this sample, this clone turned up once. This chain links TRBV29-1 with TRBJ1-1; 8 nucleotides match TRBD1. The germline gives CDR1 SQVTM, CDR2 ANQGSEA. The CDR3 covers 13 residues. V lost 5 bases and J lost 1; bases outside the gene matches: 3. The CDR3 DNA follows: TGCAGCGTTACCAGGGGGCAGAACACTGAAGCTTTCTTT. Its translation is CSVTRGQNTEAFF.

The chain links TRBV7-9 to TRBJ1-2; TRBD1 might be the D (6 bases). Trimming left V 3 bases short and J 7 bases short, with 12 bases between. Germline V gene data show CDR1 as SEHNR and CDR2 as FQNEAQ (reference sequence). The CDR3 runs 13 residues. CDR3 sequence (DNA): TGTGCCAGCAGCTTCCCCTACAGGGCTGGCTACACCTTC. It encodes CASSFPYRAGYTF. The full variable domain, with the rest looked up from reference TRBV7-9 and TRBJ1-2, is DTGVSQNPRHKITKRGQNVTFRCDPISEHNRLYWYRQTLGQGPEFLTYFQNEAQLEKSRLLSDRFSAERPKGSFSTLEIQRTEQGDSAMYLCASSFPYRAGYTFGSGTRLTVV.

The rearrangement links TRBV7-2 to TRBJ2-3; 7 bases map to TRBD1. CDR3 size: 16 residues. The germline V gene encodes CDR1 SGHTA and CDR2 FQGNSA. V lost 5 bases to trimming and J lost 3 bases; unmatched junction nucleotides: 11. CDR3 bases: TGTGCCAGCAGCAAAATGAAGGGGGCTTGGACAGATACGCAGTATTTT. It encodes CASSKMKGAWTDTQYF.

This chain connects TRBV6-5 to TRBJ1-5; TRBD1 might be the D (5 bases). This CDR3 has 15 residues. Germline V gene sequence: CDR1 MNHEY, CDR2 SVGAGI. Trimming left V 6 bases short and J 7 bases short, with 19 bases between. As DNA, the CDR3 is TGTGCCAGCAGCGGCTCGTTTCAGGGATACCAGCCCCAGCATTTT. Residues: CASSGSFQGYQPQHF.

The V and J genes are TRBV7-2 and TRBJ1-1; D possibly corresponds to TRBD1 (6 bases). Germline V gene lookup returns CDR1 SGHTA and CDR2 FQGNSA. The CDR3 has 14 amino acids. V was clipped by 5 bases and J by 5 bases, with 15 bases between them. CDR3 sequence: CASSLQGKVTEAFF. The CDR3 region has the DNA TGTGCCAGCAGCCTACAGGGTAAAGTGACTGAAGCTTTCTTT.

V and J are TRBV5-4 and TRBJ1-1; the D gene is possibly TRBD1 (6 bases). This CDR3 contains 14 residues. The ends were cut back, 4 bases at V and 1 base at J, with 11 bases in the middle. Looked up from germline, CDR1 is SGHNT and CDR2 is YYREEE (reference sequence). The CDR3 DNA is TGTGCCAGCAGCCAACCGGGACAGAACACTGAAGCTTTCTTT. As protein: CASSQPGQNTEAFF.

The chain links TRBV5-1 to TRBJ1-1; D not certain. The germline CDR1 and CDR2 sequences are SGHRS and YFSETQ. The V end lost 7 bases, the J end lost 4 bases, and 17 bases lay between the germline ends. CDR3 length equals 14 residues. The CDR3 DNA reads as TGCGCCAGCTCACTCGGGAGGGAGGGCACTGAAGCTTTCTTT. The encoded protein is CASSLGREGTEAFF.

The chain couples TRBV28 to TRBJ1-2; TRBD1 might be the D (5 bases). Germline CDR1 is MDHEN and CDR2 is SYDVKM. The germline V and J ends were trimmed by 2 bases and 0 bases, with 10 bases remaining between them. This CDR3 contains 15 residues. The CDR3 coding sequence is TGTGCCAGCAGTTTAGGCGGACAAGCTAACTATGGCTACACCTTC. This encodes CASSLGGQANYGYTF.

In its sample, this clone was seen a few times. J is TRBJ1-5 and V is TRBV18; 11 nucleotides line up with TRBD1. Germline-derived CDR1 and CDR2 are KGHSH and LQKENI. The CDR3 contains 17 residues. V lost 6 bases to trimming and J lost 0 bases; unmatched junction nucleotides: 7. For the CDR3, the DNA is TGTGCCAGCTCGGCCGGGACAGGGGGTTTTAGCAATCAGCCCCAGCATTTT. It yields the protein CASSAGTGGFSNQPQHF.

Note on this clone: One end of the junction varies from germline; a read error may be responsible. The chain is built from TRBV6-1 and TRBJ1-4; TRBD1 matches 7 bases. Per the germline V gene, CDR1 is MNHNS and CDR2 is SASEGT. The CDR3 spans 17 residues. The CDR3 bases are TGTGCCAGCAGAGAAGGGGACAGAGTCACAACTAATGAAAAACTGTTTTTT. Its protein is CASREGDRVTTNEKLFF.

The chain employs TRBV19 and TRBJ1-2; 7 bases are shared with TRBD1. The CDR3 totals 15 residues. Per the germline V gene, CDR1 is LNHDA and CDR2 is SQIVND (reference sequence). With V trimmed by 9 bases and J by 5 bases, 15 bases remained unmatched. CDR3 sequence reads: CASSPDRATWYGYTF. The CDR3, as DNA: TGTGCCAGCTCGCCTGACAGGGCCACCTGGTATGGCTACACCTTC. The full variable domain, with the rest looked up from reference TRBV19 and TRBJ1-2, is DGGITQSPKYLFRKEGQNVTLSCEQNLNHDAMYWYRQDPGQGLRLIYYSQIVNDFQKGDIAEGYSVSREKKESFPLTVTSAQKNPTAFYLCASSPDRATWYGYTFGSGTRLTVV.

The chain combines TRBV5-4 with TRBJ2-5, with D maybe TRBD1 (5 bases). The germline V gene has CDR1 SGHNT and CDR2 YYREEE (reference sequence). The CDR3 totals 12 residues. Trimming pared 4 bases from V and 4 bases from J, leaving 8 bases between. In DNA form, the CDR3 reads TGTGCCAGCAGCCTAGACAGAGAGACCCAGTACTTC. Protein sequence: CASSLDRETQYF.

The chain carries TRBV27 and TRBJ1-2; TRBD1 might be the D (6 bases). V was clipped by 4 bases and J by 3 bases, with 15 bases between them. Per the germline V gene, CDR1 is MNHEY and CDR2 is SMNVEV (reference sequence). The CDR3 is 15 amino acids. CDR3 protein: CASSSIQGYDYGYTF. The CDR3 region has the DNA TGTGCCAGCAGTTCTATACAGGGTTACGACTATGGCTACACCTTC.

The CDR3 reads CASSESEGYGYTF. In nucleotides, the CDR3 is TGCGCCAGCAGTGAGTCGGAGGGCTATGGCTACACCTTC. V usage is TRBV10-1 and J usage is TRBJ1-2; D uncertain. The CDR3 has 13 amino acids. CDR1 WNHNN and CDR2 SYGVQD come from the germline V gene (reference sequence). The V and J ends lost 0 bases and 4 bases respectively, with 6 bases between them.

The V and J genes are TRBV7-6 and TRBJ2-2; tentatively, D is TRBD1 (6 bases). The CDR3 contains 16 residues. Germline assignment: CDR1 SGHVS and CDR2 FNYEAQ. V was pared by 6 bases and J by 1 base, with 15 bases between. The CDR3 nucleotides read TGTGCCAGCAGTCTAAGATCGGGACAGAACACCGGGGAGCTGTTTTTT. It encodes CASSLRSGQNTGELFF. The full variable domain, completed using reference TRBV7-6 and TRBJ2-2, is GAGVSQSPRYKVTKRGQDVALRCDPISGHVSLYWYRQALGQGPEFLTYFNYEAQQDKSGLPNDRFSAERPEGSISTLTIQRTEQRDSAMYRCASSLRSGQNTGELFFGEGSRLTVL.

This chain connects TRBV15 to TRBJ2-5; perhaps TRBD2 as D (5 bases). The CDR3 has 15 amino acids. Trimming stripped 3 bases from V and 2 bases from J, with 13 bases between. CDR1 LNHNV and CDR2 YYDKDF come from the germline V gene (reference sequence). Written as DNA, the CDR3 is TGTGCCACCAGCAGGGAGGTCGGGCCGCAAGAGACCCAGTACTTC. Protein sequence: CATSREVGPQETQYF.

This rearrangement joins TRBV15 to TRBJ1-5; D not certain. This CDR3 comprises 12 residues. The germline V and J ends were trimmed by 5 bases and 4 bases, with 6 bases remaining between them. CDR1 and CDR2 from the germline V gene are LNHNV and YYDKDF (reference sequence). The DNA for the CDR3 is TGTGCCACCAGCCCCCTAAATCAGCCCCAGCATTTT. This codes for CATSPLNQPQHF. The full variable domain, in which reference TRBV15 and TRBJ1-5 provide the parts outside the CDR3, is DAMVIQNPRYQVTQFGKPVTLSCSQTLNHNVMYWYQQKSSQAPKLLFHYYDKDFNNEADTPDNFQSRRPNTSFCFLDIRSPGLGDTAMYLCATSPLNQPQHFGDGTRLSIL.